This T cell receptor (beta chain) was sequenced during a study of blood T cell repertoires in COVID-19. Across the whole study: Samples of COVID-19 (acute and convalescent) were obtained from the United States, Italy and Spain.

In the original analysis: Amplified reference gene primers provided the basis for estimating nucleated cell counts. The method was immunoSEQ multiplex PCR; TCRdb's version includes in-frame clones alone and lacks a portion of them. V and J calls and clone size are those listed in that table; D and trimming were worked out from the DNA. The table has fewer than 350,000 clones, around 90% seen once. The germline V and J ends were trimmed by 4 bases and 7 bases, with 19 bases remaining between them. Germline V gene sequence: CDR1 LGHNA, CDR2 YNFKEQ. CDR3 length: 16 residues. The sample holds one count of this clone.

Sequencing was carried out using PBMCs or T cells enriched from blood (not recorded which). The sequence was obtained from a man aged 60 to 75 who had recovered from COVID-19. V is TRBV4-2 and J is TRBJ1-4; D perhaps matches TRBD1 (5 bases). In DNA form, the CDR3 reads TGTGCCAGCAGCCCCGCATGGACCGACCAGGGTGAAAAACTGTTTTTT. This sequence encodes CASSPAWTDQGEKLFF.